This T cell receptor beta chain was sequenced during a study of blood T cell repertoires in COVID-19. Overall study: COVID-19 samples collected from the United States, Italy and Spain covered acute and convalescent phases. T cells, B-cell-depleted T cells, or PBMCs supplied cDNA or gDNA.

As originally analysed: Using reference gene primer amplification, nucleated cell counts were estimated. Using immunoSEQ multiplex PCR, the repertoire was profiled, and TCRdb retains in-frame clones only, with some absent. That table supplies the V and J calls and clone size; D and trimming were determined from the DNA. The table shows approximately 150,000 clones, with roughly nine tenths occurring only once. Germline CDR1 SGHDT, CDR2 YYEEEE. There are 16 residues in the CDR3. V was clipped by 4 bases and J by 4 bases; unmatched bases: 8. This chain links TRBV5-6 with TRBJ1-3, with 10 nucleotides matching TRBD1. The sequencing sample was made of peripheral blood. This receptor was identified in a woman aged 70-85 years with acute or convalescent COVID-19. Here the CDR3 reads CASSKLDRGDGNTIYF. CDR3 nucleotides: TGTGCCAGCAGCAAGCTGGACAGGGGGGACGGAAACACCATATATTTT.